This entry lists 7 T cell receptor beta chains sequenced from one sample in a study of Graves' ophthalmopathy and Graves' hyperthyroidism. RNA transcripts were the source from which TCR beta CDR3 regions were amplified. RT-PCR was first run with HTBI primers, then multiplex PCR in a second round. TCRdb re-called the multiplex PCR reads with MiXCR, one entry per CDR3 protein. This table has 200,000 to 300,000 distinct CDR3 sequences, around 42% appearing once. Material for sequencing was peripheral blood. The origin of the receptors is an adult man with Graves' ophthalmopathy.

The chain carries TRBV2 and TRBJ1-5; D is possibly TRBD1 (6 bases). The CDR3 sequence is 14 residues long. CDR1 and CDR2 from the germline V gene are SNHLY and FYNNEI. V was cut by 5 bases and J by 3 bases, with 11 bases left in between. CDR3 sequence reads: CASSPDRFNQPQHF. The CDR3 DNA follows: TGTGCCAGCAGTCCCGACAGGTTCAATCAGCCCCAGCATTTT. Full variable domain (missing parts from reference TRBV2 and TRBJ1-5): EPEVTQTPSHQVTQMGQEVILRCVPISNHLYFYWYRQILGQKVEFLVSFYNNEISEKSEIFDDQFSVERPDGSNFTLKIRSTKLEDSAMYFCASSPDRFNQPQHFGDGTRLSIL.

This clonotype occurred many times. The CDR3 sequence: CSVPSGRPTGELFF. Here the CDR3 DNA reads TGCAGCGTACCTAGCGGGAGGCCCACCGGGGAGCTGTTTTTT. The chain employs TRBV29-1 and TRBJ2-2; 11 bases map to TRBD2. The ends lost 6 bases at V and 4 bases at J; junction bases unmatched: 4. Germline V lookup: CDR1 SQVTM, CDR2 ANQGSEA. The CDR3 consists of 14 residues.

The rearrangement links TRBV11-2 to TRBJ1-5, with D uncertain. V lost 8 bases to trimming and J lost 11 bases, with 10 bases between them. This CDR3 contains 10 residues. Germline CDR1 and CDR2: SGHAT and FQNNGV. The CDR3 coding sequence is TGTGCCAGCGAGGATCGGACCCAGCATTTT. It is translated as CASEDRTQHF.

The chain is built from TRBV5-6 and TRBJ2-7; 8 nucleotides match TRBD1. Germline V gene lookup returns CDR1 SGHDT and CDR2 YYEEEE. J gave up 3 bases and V 0 bases, and 2 bases lay outside the gene matches. The CDR3 runs to 14 residues. The DNA for the CDR3 is TGTGCCAGCAGCTTGGATGGACAGGGCTACGAGCAGTACTTC. The encoded protein is CASSLDGQGYEQYF.

The chain links TRBV7-9 to TRBJ1-1, with 9 bases that match TRBD1. V gave up 5 bases and J gave up 5 bases; unmatched junction bases: 6. This CDR3 has 14 residues. Germline CDR1 is SEHNR and CDR2 is FQNEAQ (reference sequence). CDR3 DNA: TGTGCCAGCAGCCCACGCGACAGGGGGACTGAAGCTTTCTTT. This sequence encodes CASSPRDRGTEAFF.

A few counts support this clonotype. The rearrangement uses TRBV12-3 or TRBV12-4 and TRBJ2-5; D is possibly TRBD1 (6 bases). Trimming removed 4 bases from V and 2 bases from J, with 11 bases in between. The CDR3 runs to 14 residues. Here the CDR3 DNA reads TGTGCCAGCAGTTCCGGACAGAGACAAGAGACCCAGTACTTC. This encodes CASSSGQRQETQYF.

V usage is TRBV5-1 and J usage is TRBJ1-1; a weak D match, TRBD1 (5 bases). Trimming left V 0 bases short and J 1 base short, with 10 bases between. Germline lookup yields CDR1 SGHRS and CDR2 YFSETQ. CDR3 size: 15 residues. As DNA, the CDR3 is TGCGCCAGCAGCTTGGCCCAGGGAACGAACACTGAAGCTTTCTTT. This codes for CASSLAQGTNTEAFF.